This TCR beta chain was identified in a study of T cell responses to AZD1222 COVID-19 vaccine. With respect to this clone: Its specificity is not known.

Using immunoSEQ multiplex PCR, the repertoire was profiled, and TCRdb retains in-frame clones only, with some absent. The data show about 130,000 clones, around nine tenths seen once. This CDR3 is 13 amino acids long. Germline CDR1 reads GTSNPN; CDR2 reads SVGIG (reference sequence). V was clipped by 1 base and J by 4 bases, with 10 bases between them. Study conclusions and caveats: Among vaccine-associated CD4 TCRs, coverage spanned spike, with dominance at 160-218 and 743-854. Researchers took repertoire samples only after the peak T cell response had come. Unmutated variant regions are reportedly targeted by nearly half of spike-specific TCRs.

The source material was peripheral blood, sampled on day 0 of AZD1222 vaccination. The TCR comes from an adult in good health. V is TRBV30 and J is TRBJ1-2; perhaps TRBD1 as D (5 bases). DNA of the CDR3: TGTGCCTGGAGTGGGGGGAGTTTCTATGGCTACACCTTC. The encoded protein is CAWSGGSFYGYTF.